What follows are 5 T cell receptor beta chains derived from one specimen sequenced in a study of blood T cell repertoires in COVID-19. Sequenced by immunoSEQ multiplex PCR; TCRdb stores in-frame clones only, minus some. The sample carries under 80,000 clones, around 85% recorded once. The specimen was peripheral blood. All receptors come from a man aged 50 to 60 with active COVID-19.

The chain links TRBV5-4 to TRBJ2-4; 7 bases fit TRBD1. With V trimmed by 3 bases and J by 1 base, 7 bases remained unmatched. Germline V gene lookup returns CDR1 SGHNT and CDR2 YYREEE (reference sequence). This CDR3 has 16 amino acids. CDR3 loop: CASSSMGQRAKNIQYF. In nucleotides, the CDR3 is TGTGCCAGCAGCTCGATGGGACAGCGGGCCAAAAACATTCAGTACTTC.

The chain has TRBV5-1 and TRBJ1-2; 8 bases fit TRBD1. Unmatched junction bases numbered 12, after V lost 4 bases and J lost 4 bases. Germline CDR1 reads SGHRS; CDR2 reads YFSETQ. The CDR3 covers 16 residues. The CDR3 here is CASSQTGVNGGYGYTF. The CDR3 DNA sequence: TGCGCCAGCAGCCAGACAGGGGTGAACGGCGGCTATGGCTACACCTTC.

This clone was found once. The chain recombines TRBV18 with TRBJ1-6; possible D gene TRBD1, 6 bases. The germline V gene has CDR1 KGHSH and CDR2 LQKENI. This CDR3 is 12 amino acids long. Trimming cost V 3 bases and J 15 bases, with 12 bases left between them. The DNA of the CDR3 is TGTGCCAGCTCACCCGACCAGGGGATCCTCCACTTT. The encoded protein is CASSPDQGILHF.

The rearrangement joins TRBV4-2 to TRBJ2-2; the D is unclear. Trimming took 4 bases from V and 4 from J, leaving 7 bases between them. Germline CDR1 and CDR2: LGHNA and YNFKEQ. The CDR3 has 13 amino acids. CDR3 DNA sequence: TGTGCCAGCAGCCGCCCAGGCACCGGGGAGCTGTTTTTT. Translated, it gives CASSRPGTGELFF.

The chain combines TRBV2 with TRBJ1-1, with 8 bases that match TRBD1. The V segment lost 7 bases and the J segment 7 bases; nucleotides outside the gene matches: 8. The CDR3 is made up of 13 amino acids. CDR1 and CDR2 (germline): SNHLY, FYNNEI. The CDR3 nucleotides are TGTGCCAGCATTATTACACAGGGGGGTGAAGCTTTCTTT. This translates into CASIITQGGEAFF. Drawing the rest from reference TRBV2 and TRBJ1-1, the complete variable domain is EPEVTQTPSHQVTQMGQEVILRCVPISNHLYFYWYRQILGQKVEFLVSFYNNEISEKSEIFDDQFSVERPDGSNFTLKIRSTKLEDSAMYFCASIITQGGEAFFGQGTRLTVV.